This TCR beta chain is drawn from a study of shared clonotypes between healthy human individuals. Study-wide findings and caveats: Among four donors, roughly 5% of naive CD4 clonotypes were found in common. Non-shared clonotypes had lower generation probabilities than clonotypes shared by all four sorted-subset donors. Naive subsets, compared against memory subsets, generally had larger estimated richness values.

The length of the CDR3 is 14 residues. Germline lookup yields CDR1 MDHEN and CDR2 SYDVKM. Trimming stripped 8 bases from V and 2 bases from J, with 15 bases between. Assay: immunoSEQ multiplex PCR; the TCRdb copy retains only in-frame clones and omits some. Of 2 million to 2.5 million clones detected, approximately 95% appear once; the ten largest clones hold approximately 0.4%. Negatively enriched CD4+ T cells were divided by CD45RA into naive and memory. On this clone: Antigen: not known.

The clonotype was recovered from a man aged 18 to 30 in good health. Some clones in this sample may be carry-over from other donors' samples. The chain is built from TRBV28 and TRBJ1-1; a possible D gene is TRBD1 (5 bases). Sequencing was performed on naive CD4+ T cells from PBMCs. Described subset: CD45RA+ positively selected. In DNA form, the CDR3 reads TGTGCCAGCCACCTTGGGGGGACTAACACTGAAGCTTTCTTT. The encoded protein is CASHLGGTNTEAFF.